The rows below give T cell receptor beta chains drawn from one sample of a study of T-cell memory formation after mild COVID-19. TCRdb re-called the 5' RACE reads through MiXCR, storing one row per CDR3 protein. The repertoire holds around 160,000 distinct CDR3 sequences, with around 10% as singletons. The specimen was PBMCs or a T cell subset sorted from them (not recorded which). All receptors derive from a man aged 18 to 29 who had mild COVID-19 (a few samples of this study predate the infection). Cell type and time point are not known. CDR3s include the opening cysteine and the closing phenylalanine or tryptophan. The order of the fields is J gene, D gene, V gene, clone size, CDR3 DNA, CDR3 protein. D genes are given only for firm matches. A row's size may be missing; if present it is once, few, many or a size class.

j_gene: TRBJ2-7
d_gene: .
v_gene: TRBV2
abundance: .
CDR3nt: TGTGCCAGCCGGGAGGCAGGGGGCATTTACGAGCAGTACTTC
CDR3aa: CASREAGGIYEQYF

j_gene: TRBJ1-2
d_gene: TRBD1
v_gene: TRBV6-1
abundance: .
CDR3nt: TGTGCCAGCAGTGGACCTAGGGGGCTTGACTATGGCTACACCTTC
CDR3aa: CASSGPRGLDYGYTF

j_gene: TRBJ2-7
d_gene: TRBD2
v_gene: TRBV12-3/TRBV12-4
abundance: few
CDR3nt: TGTGCCAGCAGCCTCCTAGCGGGGGGCCTCTACGAGCAGTACTTC
CDR3aa: CASSLLAGGLYEQYF

j_gene: TRBJ1-1
d_gene: .
v_gene: TRBV9
abundance: few
CDR3nt: TGTGCCAGCAGGGCCTGGGAGGGAGGGAACACTGAAGCTTTCTTT
CDR3aa: CASRAWEGGNTEAFF

j_gene: TRBJ1-1
d_gene: .
v_gene: TRBV5-1
abundance: medium-sized
CDR3nt: TGCGCCAGCAGCACCAGGGGCTCGGACACTGAAGCTTTCTTT
CDR3aa: CASSTRGSDTEAFF

j_gene: TRBJ2-7
d_gene: .
v_gene: TRBV7-2
abundance: many
CDR3nt: TGTGCCAGCAGCACCACCTACGAGCAGTACTTC
CDR3aa: CASSTTYEQYF

j_gene: TRBJ2-7
d_gene: .
v_gene: TRBV12-3/TRBV12-4
abundance: few
CDR3nt: TGTGCCAGCAGTCCGGGACGGTGGAGCTCCTACGAGCAGTACTTC
CDR3aa: CASSPGRWSSYEQYF

j_gene: TRBJ2-1
d_gene: .
v_gene: TRBV20-1
abundance: .
CDR3nt: TGCAGTGCTAGAGCTCGGACAGCGAGCTCCTACAATGAGCAGTTCTTC
CDR3aa: CSARARTASSYNEQFF

j_gene: TRBJ2-3
d_gene: .
v_gene: TRBV29-1
abundance: few
CDR3nt: TGCAGCGTTATTACCCGACCGCTCACAGATACGCAGTATTTT
CDR3aa: CSVITRPLTDTQYF

j_gene: TRBJ2-1
d_gene: TRBD2
v_gene: TRBV11-2
abundance: .
CDR3nt: TGTGCCAGCAGGTCCAGCAGGACTAGCGGGCCGGGGGAGCAGTTCTTC
CDR3aa: CASRSSRTSGPGEQFF

j_gene: TRBJ2-7
d_gene: .
v_gene: TRBV12-3/TRBV12-4
abundance: many
CDR3nt: TGTGCCAGCAGTTCCGTAGGCACCTACGAGCAGTACTTC
CDR3aa: CASSSVGTYEQYF

j_gene: TRBJ2-5
d_gene: .
v_gene: TRBV7-2
abundance: many
CDR3nt: TGTGCCAGCAGTTTCCCGGGGTTTCGGGAGACCCAGTACTTC
CDR3aa: CASSFPGFRETQYF

j_gene: TRBJ2-2
d_gene: .
v_gene: TRBV2
abundance: many
CDR3nt: TGTGCCAGCAGTGAAAGCAACACCGGGGAGCTGTTTTTT
CDR3aa: CASSESNTGELFF

j_gene: TRBJ1-5
d_gene: .
v_gene: TRBV7-2
abundance: few
CDR3nt: TGTGCCAGCAGCTTATCCAGAAGTCAGCCCCAGCATTTT
CDR3aa: CASSLSRSQPQHF